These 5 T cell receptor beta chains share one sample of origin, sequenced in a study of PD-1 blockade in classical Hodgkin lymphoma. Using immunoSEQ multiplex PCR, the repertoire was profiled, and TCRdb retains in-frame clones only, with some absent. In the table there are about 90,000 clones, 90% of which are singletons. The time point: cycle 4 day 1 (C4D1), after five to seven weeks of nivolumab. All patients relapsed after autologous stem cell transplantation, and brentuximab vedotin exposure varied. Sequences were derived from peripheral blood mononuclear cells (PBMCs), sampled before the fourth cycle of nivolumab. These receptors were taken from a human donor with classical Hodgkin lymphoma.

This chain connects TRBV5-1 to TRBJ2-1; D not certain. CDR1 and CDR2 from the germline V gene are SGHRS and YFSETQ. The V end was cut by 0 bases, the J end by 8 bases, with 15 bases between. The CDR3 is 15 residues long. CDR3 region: CASSLGRALGDEQFF. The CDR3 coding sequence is TGCGCCAGCAGCTTGGGTAGGGCGCTTGGGGATGAGCAGTTCTTC. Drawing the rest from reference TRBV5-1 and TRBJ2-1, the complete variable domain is KAGVTQTPRYLIKTRGQQVTLSCSPISGHRSVSWYQQTPGQGLQFLFEYFSETQRNKGNFPGRFSGRQFSNSRSEMNVSTLELGDSALYLCASSLGRALGDEQFFGPGTRLTVL.

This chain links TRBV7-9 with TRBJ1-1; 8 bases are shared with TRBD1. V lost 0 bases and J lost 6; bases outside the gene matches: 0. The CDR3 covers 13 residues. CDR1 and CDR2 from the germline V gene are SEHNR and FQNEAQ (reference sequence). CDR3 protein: CASSLADRAEAFF. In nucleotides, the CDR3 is TGTGCCAGCAGCTTAGCGGACAGGGCTGAAGCTTTCTTT.

CDR3 nucleotides: TGTGCCAGCAGTGTGGAGACAGTCTCCTACGAGCAGTACTTC. Translation gives CASSVETVSYEQYF. The chain carries TRBV6-1 and TRBJ2-7; possibly TRBD1 for D (5 bases). This CDR3 spans 14 amino acids. Trimming stripped 4 bases from V and 0 bases from J, with 10 bases between. Germline V CDR1 and CDR2: MNHNS, SASEGT.

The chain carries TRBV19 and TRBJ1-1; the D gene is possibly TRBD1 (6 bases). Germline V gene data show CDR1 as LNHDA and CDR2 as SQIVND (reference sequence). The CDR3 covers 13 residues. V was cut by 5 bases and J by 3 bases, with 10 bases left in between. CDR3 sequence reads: CASSVSGDTEAFF. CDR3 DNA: TGTGCCAGTAGTGTCTCAGGGGACACTGAAGCTTTCTTT.

CDR3: CASSGVAVSGETQYF. The CDR3 bases are TGTGCCAGCAGTGGCGTAGCGGTCTCGGGGGAGACCCAGTACTTC. V usage is TRBV2 and J usage is TRBJ2-5, with D maybe TRBD2 (6 bases). The CDR3 contains 15 residues. Trimming took off 4 bases at V and 5 bases at J, with 17 bases between the two ends. The germline V gene encodes CDR1 SNHLY and CDR2 FYNNEI.